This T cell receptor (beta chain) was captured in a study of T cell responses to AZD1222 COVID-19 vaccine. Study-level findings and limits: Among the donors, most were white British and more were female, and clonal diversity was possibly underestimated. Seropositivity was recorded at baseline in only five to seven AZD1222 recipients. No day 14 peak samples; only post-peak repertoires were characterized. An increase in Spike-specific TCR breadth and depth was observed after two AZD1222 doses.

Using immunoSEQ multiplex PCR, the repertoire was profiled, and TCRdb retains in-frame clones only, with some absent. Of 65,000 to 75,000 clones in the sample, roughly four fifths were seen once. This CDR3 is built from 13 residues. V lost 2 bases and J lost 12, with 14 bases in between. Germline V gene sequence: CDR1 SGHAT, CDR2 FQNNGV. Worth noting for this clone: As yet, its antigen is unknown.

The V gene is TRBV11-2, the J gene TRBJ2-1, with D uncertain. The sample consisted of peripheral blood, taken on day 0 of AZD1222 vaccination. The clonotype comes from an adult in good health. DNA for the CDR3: TGTGCCAGCAGCTTATCCCCAGGCGCCTGGCAGTTCTTC. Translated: CASSLSPGAWQFF.